The sequence of this T cell receptor beta chain was determined in a study of Ad26.COV2.S vaccination and SARS-CoV-2 variants. Study-level information: Enrollment placed the donor in the COV1001 Ad26.COV2.S trial arm.

Repertoires were generated with immunoSEQ multiplex PCR, while TCRdb's copy carries only in-frame clones and drops some. The table has about 440,000 clones, 87% seen once; the top ten hold 10% to 15%. Study results and caveats: The study found similar non-spike TCR breadth in vaccine and placebo recipients. Responses of spike-specific T cells (both CD8+ and CD4+) reportedly showed substantial breadth after vaccination.

The treatment denotes: about 20 received Ad26.COV2.S at low or high dose, single or two shots; several received placebo; per-sample allocation not given. The study sampled participants on day 63 after the first vaccine or placebo injection. An Ad26 vector that expressed Wuhan-strain SARS-CoV-2 spike constituted the vaccine. In its sample, this clone was seen a few times. Its antigen is unidentified. In the same sample, other DNA sequences code for this CDR3. CDR3 size: 13 residues. Looked up from germline, CDR1 is SNHLY and CDR2 is FYNNEI. Trimming shortened V by 2 bases and J by 4 bases, and 6 bases separated the two germline ends.

The chain combines TRBV2 with TRBJ1-5; a weak D match, TRBD1 (6 bases). Specimen: peripheral blood, collected in a trial of Ad26.COV2.S vaccine versus placebo. The sequence was collected from a person between 18 and 60 years old who received the Ad26.COV2.S COVID-19 vaccine or a placebo. CDR3 amino acids: CASSEQGNQPQHF. The CDR3 nucleotides read TGTGCCAGCAGTGAACAGGGGAATCAGCCCCAGCATTTT.